The entry below gives a single TCR beta chain sequence along with its context. This sample is drawn from a study of CD8+ T cells in alopecia areata. Following extraction, RNA underwent reverse transcription to cDNA, which served as the sequencing template. The data were produced by immunoSEQ multiplex PCR, yet TCRdb's version contains in-frame clones alone and is incomplete. The data hold about 140,000 clones, with roughly 60% observed a single time. This TCR came from a human donor in good health. The sequenced material came from CD4+ T cells sorted from blood.

CDR3 bases: TGTGCCAGTCGTACGGGGGCAGATACGCAGTATTTT. It encodes CASRTGADTQYF. The V and J genes are TRBV5-6 and TRBJ2-3, with D possibly being TRBD2 (6 bases). This CDR3 is built from 12 residues. Germline loops: CDR1 SGHDT, CDR2 YYEEEE. Trimming removed 8 bases from V and 4 bases from J, with 11 bases in between.